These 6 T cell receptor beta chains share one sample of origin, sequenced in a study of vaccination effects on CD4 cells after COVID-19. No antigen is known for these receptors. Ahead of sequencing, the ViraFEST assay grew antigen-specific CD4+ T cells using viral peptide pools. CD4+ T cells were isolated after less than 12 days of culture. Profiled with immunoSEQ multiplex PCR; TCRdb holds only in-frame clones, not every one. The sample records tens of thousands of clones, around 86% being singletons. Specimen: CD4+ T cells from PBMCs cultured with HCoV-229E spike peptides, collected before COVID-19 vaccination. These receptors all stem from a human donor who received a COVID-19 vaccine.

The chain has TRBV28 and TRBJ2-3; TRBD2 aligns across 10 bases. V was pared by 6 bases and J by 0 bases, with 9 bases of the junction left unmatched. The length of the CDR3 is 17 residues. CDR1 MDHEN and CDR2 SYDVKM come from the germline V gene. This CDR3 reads CASSRSGGAWSTDTQYF. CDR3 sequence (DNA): TGTGCCAGCAGCCGGAGCGGGGGGGCCTGGAGCACAGATACGCAGTATTTT.

Written as DNA, the CDR3 is TGTGCCAGCAGCTTAAGTTCAGGGCCCACCGGGGAGCTGTTTTTT. This gives the protein CASSLSSGPTGELFF. The V and J genes are TRBV7-2 and TRBJ2-2, with a possible D match to TRBD1 (5 bases). V lost 2 bases, J lost 4 bases, and 11 bases lay in between. The CDR3 runs to 15 residues. Germline CDR1 is SGHTA and CDR2 is FQGNSA. Together with reference TRBV7-2 and TRBJ2-2, the CDR3 gives the full variable domain: GAGVSQSPSNKVTEKGKDVELRCDPISGHTALYWYRQSLGQGLEFLIYFQGNSAPDKSGLPSDRFSAERTGGSVSTLTIQRTQQEDSAVYLCASSLSSGPTGELFFGEGSRLTVL.

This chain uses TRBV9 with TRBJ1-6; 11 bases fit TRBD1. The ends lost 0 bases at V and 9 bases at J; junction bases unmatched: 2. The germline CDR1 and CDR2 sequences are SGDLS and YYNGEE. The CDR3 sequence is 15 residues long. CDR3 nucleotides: TGTGCCAGCAGCGTAGGGGACAGGGGGATTTCACCCCTCCACTTT. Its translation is CASSVGDRGISPLHF. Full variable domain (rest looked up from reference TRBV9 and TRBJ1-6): DSGVTQTPKHLITATGQRVTLRCSPRSGDLSVYWYQQSLDQGLQFLIQYYNGEERAKGNILERFSAQQFPDLHSELNLSSLELGDSALYFCASSVGDRGISPLHFGNGTRLTVT.

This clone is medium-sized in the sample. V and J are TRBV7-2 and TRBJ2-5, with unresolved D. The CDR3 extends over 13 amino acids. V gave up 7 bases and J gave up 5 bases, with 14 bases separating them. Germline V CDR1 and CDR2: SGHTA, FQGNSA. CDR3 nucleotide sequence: TGTGCCAGCACCCAAGGGCCGGAGGAGACCCAGTACTTC. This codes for CASTQGPEETQYF.

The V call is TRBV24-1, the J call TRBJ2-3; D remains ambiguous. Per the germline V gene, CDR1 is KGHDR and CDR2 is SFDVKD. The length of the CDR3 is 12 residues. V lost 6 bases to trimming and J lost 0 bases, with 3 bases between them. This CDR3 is CATSSSTDTQYF. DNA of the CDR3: TGTGCCACCAGTTCTAGCACAGATACGCAGTATTTT.

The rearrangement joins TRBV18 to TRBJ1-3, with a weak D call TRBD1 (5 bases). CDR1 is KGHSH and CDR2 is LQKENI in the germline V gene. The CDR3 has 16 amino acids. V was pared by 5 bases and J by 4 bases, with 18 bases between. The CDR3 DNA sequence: TGTGCCAGCTCATGGAGCGACAGCCGTTTAGGAAACACCATATATTTT. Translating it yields CASSWSDSRLGNTIYF.